This TCR beta chain was sequenced for a study of T cells in Graves' hyperthyroidism and ophthalmopathy. Germline V gene sequence: CDR1 SEHNR, CDR2 FQNEAQ (reference sequence). Trimming took 0 bases from V and 7 from J, leaving 13 bases between them. The CDR3 extends over 15 amino acids. Concerning this clonotype: No antigen is known for it.

Uncontrolled infection, other autoimmune disease, pregnancy or lactation excluded patients. The authors obtained PBMCs from more than 9.5 ml of fresh peripheral blood. From RNA transcripts, TCR beta CDR3 regions were amplified. HTBI primers drove first-round RT-PCR of the TCR CDR3. Via MiXCR, TCRdb re-called the multiplex PCR reads, giving one row per CDR3 protein. The sample contains over 450,000 distinct CDR3 sequences, over 15% of which appear only once. Overall study findings and caveats: Blood shared most expanded thyroid clonotypes above 0.001. Through a model of 13 V-J features, ophthalmopathy was separated from stable hyperthyroidism.

The sequence derives from a woman in her late teens or twenties with Graves' ophthalmopathy. This chain connects TRBV7-9 to TRBJ1-5; D is uncertain. Sequenced input: blood. CDR3: CASSLAGGEGQPQHF. As DNA, the CDR3 is TGTGCCAGCAGCTTAGCGGGTGGGGAAGGGCAGCCCCAGCATTTT.